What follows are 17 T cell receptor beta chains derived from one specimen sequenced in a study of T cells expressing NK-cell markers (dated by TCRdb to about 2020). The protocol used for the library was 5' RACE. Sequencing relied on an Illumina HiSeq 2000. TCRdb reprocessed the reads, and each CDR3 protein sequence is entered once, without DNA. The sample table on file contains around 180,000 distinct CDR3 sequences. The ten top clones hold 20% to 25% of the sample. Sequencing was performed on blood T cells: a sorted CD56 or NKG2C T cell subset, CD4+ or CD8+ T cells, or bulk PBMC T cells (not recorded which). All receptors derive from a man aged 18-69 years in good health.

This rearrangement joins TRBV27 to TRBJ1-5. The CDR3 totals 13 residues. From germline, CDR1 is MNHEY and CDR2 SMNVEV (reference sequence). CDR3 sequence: CASSYGSDQPQHF.

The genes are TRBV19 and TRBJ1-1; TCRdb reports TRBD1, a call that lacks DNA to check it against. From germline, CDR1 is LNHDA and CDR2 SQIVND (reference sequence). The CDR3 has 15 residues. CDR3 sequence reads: CASSVGQGFNTEAFF. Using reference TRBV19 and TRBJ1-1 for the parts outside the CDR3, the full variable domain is DGGITQSPKYLFRKEGQNVTLSCEQNLNHDAMYWYRQDPGQGLRLIYYSQIVNDFQKGDIAEGYSVSREKKESFPLTVTSAQKNPTAFYLCASSVGQGFNTEAFFGQGTRLTVV.

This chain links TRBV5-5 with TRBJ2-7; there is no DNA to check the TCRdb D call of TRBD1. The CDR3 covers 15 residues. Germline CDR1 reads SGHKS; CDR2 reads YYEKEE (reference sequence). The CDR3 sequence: CASSPAAGVTYEQYF.

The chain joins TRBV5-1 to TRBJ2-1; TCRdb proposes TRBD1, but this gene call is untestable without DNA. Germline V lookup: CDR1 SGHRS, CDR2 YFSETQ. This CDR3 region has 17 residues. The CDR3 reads CASSLLPTGGGYNEQFF. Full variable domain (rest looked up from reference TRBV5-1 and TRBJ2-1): KAGVTQTPRYLIKTRGQQVTLSCSPISGHRSVSWYQQTPGQGLQFLFEYFSETQRNKGNFPGRFSGRQFSNSRSEMNVSTLELGDSALYLCASSLLPTGGGYNEQFFGPGTRLTVL.

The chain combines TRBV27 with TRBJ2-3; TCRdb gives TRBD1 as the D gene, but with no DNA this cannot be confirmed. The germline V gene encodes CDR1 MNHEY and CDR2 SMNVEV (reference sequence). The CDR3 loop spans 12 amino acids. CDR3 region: CASSFGGATQYF.

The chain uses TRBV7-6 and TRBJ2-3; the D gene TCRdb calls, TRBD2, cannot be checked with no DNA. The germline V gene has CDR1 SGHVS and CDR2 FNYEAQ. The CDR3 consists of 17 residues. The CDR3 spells CASSPNLAGEYTDTQYF. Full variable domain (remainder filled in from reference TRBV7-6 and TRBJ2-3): GAGVSQSPRYKVTKRGQDVALRCDPISGHVSLYWYRQALGQGPEFLTYFNYEAQQDKSGLPNDRFSAERPEGSISTLTIQRTEQRDSAMYRCASSPNLAGEYTDTQYFGPGTRLTVL.

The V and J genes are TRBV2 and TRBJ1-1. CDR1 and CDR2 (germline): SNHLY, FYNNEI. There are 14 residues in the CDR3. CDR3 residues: CASSESGPFTEAFF.

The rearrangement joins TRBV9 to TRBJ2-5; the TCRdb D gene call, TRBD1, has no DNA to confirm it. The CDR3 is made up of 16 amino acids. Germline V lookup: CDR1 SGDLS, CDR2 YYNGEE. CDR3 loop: CASSVEGQVYQETQYF.

CDR3 region: CASSLQDLINYQPQHF. The chain links TRBV12-3 or TRBV12-4 to TRBJ1-5. This CDR3 is built from 16 residues.

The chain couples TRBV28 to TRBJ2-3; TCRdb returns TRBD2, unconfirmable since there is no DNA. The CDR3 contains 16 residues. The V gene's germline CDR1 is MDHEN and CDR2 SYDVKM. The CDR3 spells CASSLVVVADTDTQYF.

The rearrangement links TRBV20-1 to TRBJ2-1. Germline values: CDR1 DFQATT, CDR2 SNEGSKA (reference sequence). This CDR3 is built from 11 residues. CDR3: CSARSNNEQFF.

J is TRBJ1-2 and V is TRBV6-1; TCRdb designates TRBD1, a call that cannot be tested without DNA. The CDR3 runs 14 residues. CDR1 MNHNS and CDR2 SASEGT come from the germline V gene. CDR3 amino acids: CASSTGSKVYGYTF.

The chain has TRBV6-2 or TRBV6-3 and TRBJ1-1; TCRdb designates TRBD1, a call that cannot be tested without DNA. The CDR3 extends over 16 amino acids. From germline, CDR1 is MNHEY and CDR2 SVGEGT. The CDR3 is CASRRPPGTTNTEAFF.

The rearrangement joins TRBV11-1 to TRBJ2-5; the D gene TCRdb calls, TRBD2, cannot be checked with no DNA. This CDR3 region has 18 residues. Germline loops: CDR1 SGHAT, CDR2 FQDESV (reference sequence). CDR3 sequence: CASSPRTSGGLKEETQYF. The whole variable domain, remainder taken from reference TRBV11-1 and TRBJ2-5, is EAEVAQSPRYKITEKSQAVAFWCDPISGHATLYWYRQILGQGPELLVQFQDESVVDDSQLPKDRFSAERLKGVDSTLKIQPAELGDSAMYLCASSPRTSGGLKEETQYFGPGTRLLVL.

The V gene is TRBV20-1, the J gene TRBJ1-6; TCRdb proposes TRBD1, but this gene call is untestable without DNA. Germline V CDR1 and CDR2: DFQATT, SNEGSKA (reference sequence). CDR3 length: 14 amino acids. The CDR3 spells CSATPVPYNSPLHF.

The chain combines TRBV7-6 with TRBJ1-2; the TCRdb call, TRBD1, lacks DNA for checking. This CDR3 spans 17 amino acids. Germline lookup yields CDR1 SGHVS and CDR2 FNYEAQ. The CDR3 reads CASSLTDWPGQDYGYTF.

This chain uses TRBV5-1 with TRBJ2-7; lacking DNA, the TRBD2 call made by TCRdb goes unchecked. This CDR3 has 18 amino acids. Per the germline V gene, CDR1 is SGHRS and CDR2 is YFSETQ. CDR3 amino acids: CASSLVASGGLGTYEQYF.